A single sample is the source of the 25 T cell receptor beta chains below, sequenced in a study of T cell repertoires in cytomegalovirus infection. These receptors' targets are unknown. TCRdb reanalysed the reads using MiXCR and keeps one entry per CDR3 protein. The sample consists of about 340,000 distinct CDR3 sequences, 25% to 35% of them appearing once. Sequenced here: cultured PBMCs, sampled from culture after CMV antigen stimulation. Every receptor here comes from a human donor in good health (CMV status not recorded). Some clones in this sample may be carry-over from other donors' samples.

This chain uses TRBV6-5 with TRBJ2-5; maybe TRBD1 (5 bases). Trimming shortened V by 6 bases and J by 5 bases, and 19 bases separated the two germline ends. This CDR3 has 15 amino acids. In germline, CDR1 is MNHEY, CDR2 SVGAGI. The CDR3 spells CASREQARPGETQYF. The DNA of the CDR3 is TGTGCCAGCAGGGAACAGGCAAGACCCGGGGAGACCCAGTACTTC.

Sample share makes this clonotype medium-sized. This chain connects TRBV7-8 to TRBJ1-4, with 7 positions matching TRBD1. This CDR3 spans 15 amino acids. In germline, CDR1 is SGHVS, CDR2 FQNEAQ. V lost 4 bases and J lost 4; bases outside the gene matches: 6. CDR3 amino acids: CASSWRDSRNEKLFF. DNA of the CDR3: TGTGCCAGCAGCTGGAGGGACAGTCGTAATGAAAAACTGTTTTTT.

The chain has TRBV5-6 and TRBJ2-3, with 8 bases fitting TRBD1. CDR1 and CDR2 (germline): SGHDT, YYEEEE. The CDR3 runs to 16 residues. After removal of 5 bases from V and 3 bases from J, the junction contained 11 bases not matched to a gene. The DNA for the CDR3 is TGTGCCAGCAGATCCTTCAAGACAGGGGAGACAGATACGCAGTATTTT. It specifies CASRSFKTGETDTQYF.

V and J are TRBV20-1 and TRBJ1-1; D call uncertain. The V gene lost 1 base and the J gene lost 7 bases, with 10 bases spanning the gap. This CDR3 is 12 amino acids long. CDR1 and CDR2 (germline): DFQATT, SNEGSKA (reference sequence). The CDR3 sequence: CSARGIEGEAFF. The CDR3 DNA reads TGCAGTGCTAGAGGAATTGAAGGTGAAGCTTTCTTT.

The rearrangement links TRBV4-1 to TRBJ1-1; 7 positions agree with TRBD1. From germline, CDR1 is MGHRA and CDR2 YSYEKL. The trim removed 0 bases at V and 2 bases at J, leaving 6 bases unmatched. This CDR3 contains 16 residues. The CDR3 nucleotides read TGCGCCAGCAGCCAAGAAGCGGGACAGCCAAACACTGAAGCTTTCTTT. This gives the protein CASSQEAGQPNTEAFF.

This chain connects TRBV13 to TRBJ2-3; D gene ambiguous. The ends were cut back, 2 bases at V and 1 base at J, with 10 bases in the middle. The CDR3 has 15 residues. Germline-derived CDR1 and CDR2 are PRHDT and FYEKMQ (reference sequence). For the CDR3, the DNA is TGTGCCAGCAGCTTATACACGGAAGGCACAGATACGCAGTATTTT. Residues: CASSLYTEGTDTQYF.

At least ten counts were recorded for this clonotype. The CDR3 spells CASSLTPGTNYGYTF. CDR3 nucleotides: TGTGCCAGCAGCCTCACGCCGGGCACCAACTATGGCTACACCTTC. J is TRBJ1-2 and V is TRBV7-2; the D is unclear. Germline V gives CDR1 SGHTA, CDR2 FQGNSA. The CDR3 is 15 residues long. Deletions cut 5 bases from V and 2 bases from J, with 15 bases between. The whole variable domain, remainder taken from reference TRBV7-2 and TRBJ1-2, is GAGVSQSPSNKVTEKGKDVELRCDPISGHTALYWYRQSLGQGLEFLIYFQGNSAPDKSGLPSDRFSAERTGGSVSTLTIQRTQQEDSAVYLCASSLTPGTNYGYTFGSGTRLTVV.

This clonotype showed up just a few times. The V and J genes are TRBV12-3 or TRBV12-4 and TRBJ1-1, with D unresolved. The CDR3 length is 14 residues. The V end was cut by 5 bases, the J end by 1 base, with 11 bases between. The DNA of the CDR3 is TGTGCCAGCAGTCCCGGCGTAAGGAACACTGAAGCTTTCTTT. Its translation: CASSPGVRNTEAFF.

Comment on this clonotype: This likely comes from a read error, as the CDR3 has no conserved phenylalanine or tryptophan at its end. CDR3 amino acids: CASSLAGIGNQPQHI. CDR3 sequence (DNA): TGTGCCAGCAGCTTAGCAGGGATCGGCAATCAGCCCCAGCATATT. V and J are TRBV7-2 and TRBJ1-5, with D uncertain. The germline V gene encodes CDR1 SGHTA and CDR2 FQGNSA. The CDR3 has 15 amino acids. V was clipped by 0 bases and J by 2 bases, with 8 bases between them.

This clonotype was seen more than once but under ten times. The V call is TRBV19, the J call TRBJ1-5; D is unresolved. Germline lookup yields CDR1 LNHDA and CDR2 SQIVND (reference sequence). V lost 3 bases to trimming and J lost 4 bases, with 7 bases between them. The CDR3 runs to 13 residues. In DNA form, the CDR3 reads TGTGCCAGTAGTATGGGAGAGAATCAGCCCCAGCATTTT. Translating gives CASSMGENQPQHF.

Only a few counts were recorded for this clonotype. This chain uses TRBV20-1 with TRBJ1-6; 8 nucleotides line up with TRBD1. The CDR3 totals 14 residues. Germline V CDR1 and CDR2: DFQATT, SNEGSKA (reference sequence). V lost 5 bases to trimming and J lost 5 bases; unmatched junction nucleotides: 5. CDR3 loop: CSAETGADNSPLHF. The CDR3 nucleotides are TGCAGTGCTGAGACAGGGGCGGATAATTCACCCCTCCACTTT.

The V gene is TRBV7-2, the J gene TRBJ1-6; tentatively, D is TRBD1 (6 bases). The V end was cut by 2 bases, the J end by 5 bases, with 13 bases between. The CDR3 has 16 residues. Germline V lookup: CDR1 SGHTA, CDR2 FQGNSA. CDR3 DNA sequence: TGTGCCAGCAGCTTAAGGGGGGGAGGGGATAATTCACCCCTCCACTTT. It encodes CASSLRGGGDNSPLHF.

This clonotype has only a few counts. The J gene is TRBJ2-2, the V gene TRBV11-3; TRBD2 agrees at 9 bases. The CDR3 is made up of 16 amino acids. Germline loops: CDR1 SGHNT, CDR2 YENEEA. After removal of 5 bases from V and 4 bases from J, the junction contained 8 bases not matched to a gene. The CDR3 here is CASSPPTSGFTGELFF. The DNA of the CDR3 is TGTGCCAGCAGCCCCCCTACTAGCGGGTTCACCGGGGAGCTGTTTTTT.

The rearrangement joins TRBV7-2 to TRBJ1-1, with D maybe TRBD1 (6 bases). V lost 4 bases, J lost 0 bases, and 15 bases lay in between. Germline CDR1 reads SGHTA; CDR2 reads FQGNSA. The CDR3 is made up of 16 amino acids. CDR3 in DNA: TGTGCCAGCAGCTGGTGGGGGGGCATCATGAACACTGAAGCTTTCTTT. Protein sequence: CASSWWGGIMNTEAFF.

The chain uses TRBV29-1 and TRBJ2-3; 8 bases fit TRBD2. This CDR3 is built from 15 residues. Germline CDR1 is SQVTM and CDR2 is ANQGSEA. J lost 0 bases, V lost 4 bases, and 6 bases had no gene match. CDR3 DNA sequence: TGCAGCGTTGGCCCCACTAGCGGTAGCACAGATACGCAGTATTTT. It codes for CSVGPTSGSTDTQYF.

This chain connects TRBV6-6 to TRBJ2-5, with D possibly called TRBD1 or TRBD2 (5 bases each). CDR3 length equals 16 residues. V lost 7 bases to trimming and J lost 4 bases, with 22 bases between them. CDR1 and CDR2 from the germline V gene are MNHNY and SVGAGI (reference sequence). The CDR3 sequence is CASMERDRLRAETQYF. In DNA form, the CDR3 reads TGTGCCAGCATGGAGAGGGACCGGCTGCGGGCAGAGACCCAGTACTTC.

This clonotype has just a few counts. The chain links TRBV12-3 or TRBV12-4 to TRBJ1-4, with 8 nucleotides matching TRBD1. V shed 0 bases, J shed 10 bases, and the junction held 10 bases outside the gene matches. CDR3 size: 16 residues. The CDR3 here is CASSLAGQDALVKLFF. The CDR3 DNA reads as TGTGCCAGCAGTTTAGCGGGACAGGACGCTCTTGTAAAACTGTTTTTT.

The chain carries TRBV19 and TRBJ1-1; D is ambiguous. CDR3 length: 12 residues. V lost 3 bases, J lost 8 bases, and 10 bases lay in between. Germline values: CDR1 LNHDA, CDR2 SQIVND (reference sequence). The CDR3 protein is CASSMGAEEAFF. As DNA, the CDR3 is TGTGCCAGTAGTATGGGAGCAGAAGAAGCTTTCTTT.

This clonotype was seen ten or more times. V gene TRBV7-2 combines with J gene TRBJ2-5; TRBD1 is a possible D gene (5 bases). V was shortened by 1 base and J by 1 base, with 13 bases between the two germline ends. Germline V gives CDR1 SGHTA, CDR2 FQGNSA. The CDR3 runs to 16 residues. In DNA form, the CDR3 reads TGTGCCAGCAGCTTAGGGGGCCGCGTCCCCCAAGAGACCCAGTACTTC. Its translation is CASSLGGRVPQETQYF. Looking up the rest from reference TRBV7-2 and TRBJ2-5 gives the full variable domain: GAGVSQSPSNKVTEKGKDVELRCDPISGHTALYWYRQSLGQGLEFLIYFQGNSAPDKSGLPSDRFSAERTGGSVSTLTIQRTQQEDSAVYLCASSLGGRVPQETQYFGPGTRLLVL.

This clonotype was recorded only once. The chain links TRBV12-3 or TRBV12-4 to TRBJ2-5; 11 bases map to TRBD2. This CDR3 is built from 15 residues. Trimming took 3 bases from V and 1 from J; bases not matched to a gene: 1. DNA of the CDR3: TGTGCCAGCAGTTTCCTAGCGGGGGGCCAAGAGACCCAGTACTTC. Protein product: CASSFLAGGQETQYF.

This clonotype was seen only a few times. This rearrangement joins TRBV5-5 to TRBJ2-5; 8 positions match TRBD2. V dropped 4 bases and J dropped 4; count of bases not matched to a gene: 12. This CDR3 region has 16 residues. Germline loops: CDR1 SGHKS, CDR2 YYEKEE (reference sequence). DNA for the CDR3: TGTGCCAGCAGCCCGGGACTAGGGGTTGGGCGAGAGACCCAGTACTTC. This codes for CASSPGLGVGRETQYF.

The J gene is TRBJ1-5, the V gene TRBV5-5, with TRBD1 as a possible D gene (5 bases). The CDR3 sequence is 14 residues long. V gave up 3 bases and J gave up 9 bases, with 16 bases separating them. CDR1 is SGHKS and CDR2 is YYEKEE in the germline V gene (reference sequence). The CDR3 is CASSSSLGGWPQHF. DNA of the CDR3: TGTGCCAGCAGCTCGTCCCTGGGGGGATGGCCCCAGCATTTT.

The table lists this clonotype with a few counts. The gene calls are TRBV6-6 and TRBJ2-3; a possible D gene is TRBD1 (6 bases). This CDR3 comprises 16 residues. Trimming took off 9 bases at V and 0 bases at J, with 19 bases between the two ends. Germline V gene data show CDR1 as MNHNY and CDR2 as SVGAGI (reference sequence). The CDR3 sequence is CASGGPVGGSTDTQYF. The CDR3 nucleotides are TGTGCCAGTGGGGGCCCGGTAGGCGGGAGCACAGATACGCAGTATTTT.

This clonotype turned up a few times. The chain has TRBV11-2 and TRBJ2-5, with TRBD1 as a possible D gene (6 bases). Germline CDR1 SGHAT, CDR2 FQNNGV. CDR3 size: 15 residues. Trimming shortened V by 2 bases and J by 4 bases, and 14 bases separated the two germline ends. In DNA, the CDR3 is TGTGCCAGCAGCTTACCCAGGGGCTCCGTAGAGACCCAGTACTTC. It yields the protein CASSLPRGSVETQYF.

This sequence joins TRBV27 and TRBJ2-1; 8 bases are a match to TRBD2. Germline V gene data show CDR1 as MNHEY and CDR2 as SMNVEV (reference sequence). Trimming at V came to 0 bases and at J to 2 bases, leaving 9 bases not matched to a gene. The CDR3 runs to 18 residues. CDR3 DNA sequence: TGTGCCAGCAGTTTATCCCCTCTACTAGCGGTTCCCTACAATGAGCAGTTCTTC. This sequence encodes CASSLSPLLAVPYNEQFF.